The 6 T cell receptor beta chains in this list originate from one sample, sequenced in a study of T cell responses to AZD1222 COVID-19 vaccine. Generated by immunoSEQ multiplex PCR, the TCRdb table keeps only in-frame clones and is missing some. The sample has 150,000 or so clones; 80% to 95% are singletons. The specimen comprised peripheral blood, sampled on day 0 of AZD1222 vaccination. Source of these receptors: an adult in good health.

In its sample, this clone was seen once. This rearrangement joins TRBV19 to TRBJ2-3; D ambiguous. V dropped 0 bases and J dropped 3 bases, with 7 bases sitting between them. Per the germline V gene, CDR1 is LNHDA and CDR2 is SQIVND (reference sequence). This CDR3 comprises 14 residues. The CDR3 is CASSIELQTDTQYF. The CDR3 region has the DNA TGTGCCAGTAGTATAGAGTTACAGACAGATACGCAGTATTTT.

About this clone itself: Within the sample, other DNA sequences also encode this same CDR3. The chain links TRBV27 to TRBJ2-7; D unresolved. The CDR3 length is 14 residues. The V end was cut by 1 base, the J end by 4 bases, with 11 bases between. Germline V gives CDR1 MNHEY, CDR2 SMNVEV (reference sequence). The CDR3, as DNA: TGTGCCAGCAGTTTATTAGGGAAGGAATACGAGCAGTACTTC. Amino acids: CASSLLGKEYEQYF.

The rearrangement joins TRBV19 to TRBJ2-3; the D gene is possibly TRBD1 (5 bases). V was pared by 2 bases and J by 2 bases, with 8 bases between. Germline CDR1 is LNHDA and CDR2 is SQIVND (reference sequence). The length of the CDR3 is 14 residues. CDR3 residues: CASSIQGNTDTQYF. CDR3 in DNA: TGTGCCAGTAGTATACAGGGAAACACAGATACGCAGTATTTT.

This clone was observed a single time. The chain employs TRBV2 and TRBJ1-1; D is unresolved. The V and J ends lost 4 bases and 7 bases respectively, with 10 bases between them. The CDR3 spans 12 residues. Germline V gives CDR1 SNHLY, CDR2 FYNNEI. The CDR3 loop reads CASSGTAVEAFF. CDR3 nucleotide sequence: TGTGCCAGCAGTGGGACGGCCGTTGAAGCTTTCTTT.

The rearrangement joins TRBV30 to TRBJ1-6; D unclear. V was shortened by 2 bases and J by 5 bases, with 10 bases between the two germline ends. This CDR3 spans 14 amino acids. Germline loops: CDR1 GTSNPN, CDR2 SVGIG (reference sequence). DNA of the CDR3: TGTGCCTGGAGTTTCCAGACCAATAATTCACCCCTCCACTTT. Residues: CAWSFQTNNSPLHF.

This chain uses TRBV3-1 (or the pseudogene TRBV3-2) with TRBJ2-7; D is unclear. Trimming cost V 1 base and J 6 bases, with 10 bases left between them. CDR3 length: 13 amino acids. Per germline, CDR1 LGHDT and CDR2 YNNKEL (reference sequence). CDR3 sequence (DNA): TGTGCCAGCAGCCAAGCCCCAGACTCCGAGCAGTACTTC. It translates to CASSQAPDSEQYF.